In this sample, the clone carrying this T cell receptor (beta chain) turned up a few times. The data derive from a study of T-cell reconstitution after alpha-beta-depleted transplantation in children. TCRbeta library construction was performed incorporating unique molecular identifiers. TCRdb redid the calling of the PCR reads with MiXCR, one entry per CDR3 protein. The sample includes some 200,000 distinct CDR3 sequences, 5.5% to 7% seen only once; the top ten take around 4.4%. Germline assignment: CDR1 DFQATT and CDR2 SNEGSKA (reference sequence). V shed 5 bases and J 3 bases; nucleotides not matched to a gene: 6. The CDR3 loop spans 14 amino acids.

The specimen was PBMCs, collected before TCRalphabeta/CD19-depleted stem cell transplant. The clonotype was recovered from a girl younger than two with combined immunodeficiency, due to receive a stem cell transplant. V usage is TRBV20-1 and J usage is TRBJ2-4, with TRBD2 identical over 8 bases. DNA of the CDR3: TGCAGTGCTCTTACGGGAGGGGGCAAAAACATTCAGTACTTC. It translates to CSALTGGGKNIQYF.